A selection of T cell receptor beta chains follows, all from one sample in a study of T-cell reconstitution after alpha-beta-depleted transplantation in children. One entry per CDR3 protein, called by TCRdb with MiXCR from the PCR reads. The sample lists around 450,000 distinct CDR3 sequences; 16% were seen once. This sample comprised PBMCs, mostly from graft donor cells, obtained 360 days after TCRalphabeta/CD19-depleted stem cell transplant. The source is a boy less than two years old who had a stem cell transplant for Wiskott-Aldrich syndrome, so the T cells may come from the graft donor. Each CDR3 is given with its conserved first and last residue. A D gene is named only where the DNA matches it firmly. Size values are once, few and many counts, or a class for expanded clones, and some rows have none.

d_gene: -; abundance: few; v_gene: TRBV29-1; j_gene: TRBJ1-2; CDR3aa: CSVEDNYGYTF; CDR3nt: TGCAGCGTTGAAGATAACTATGGCTACACCTTC
d_gene: TRBD1; abundance: -; v_gene: TRBV10-3; j_gene: TRBJ2-4; CDR3aa: CAISQTGVTPNIQYF; CDR3nt: TGTGCCATCAGCCAAACAGGGGTAACCCCAAACATTCAGTACTTC
d_gene: TRBD2; abundance: few; v_gene: TRBV7-2; j_gene: TRBJ2-4; CDR3aa: CASTIASGRAAKNIQYF; CDR3nt: TGTGCCAGCACCATTGCCAGCGGGAGGGCAGCCAAAAACATTCAGTACTTC
d_gene: TRBD2; abundance: few; v_gene: TRBV18; j_gene: TRBJ2-4; CDR3aa: CASSPRSGGVAKNIQYF; CDR3nt: TGTGCCAGCTCACCAAGGAGCGGGGGAGTAGCCAAAAACATTCAGTACTTC
d_gene: TRBD1; abundance: -; v_gene: TRBV7-9; j_gene: TRBJ1-5; CDR3aa: CASSLSGQVDQPQHF; CDR3nt: TGTGCCAGCAGCTTGAGTGGACAGGTCGATCAGCCCCAGCATTTT
d_gene: -; abundance: -; v_gene: TRBV5-1; j_gene: TRBJ2-1; CDR3aa: CASSPFFPSSYNEQFF; CDR3nt: TGCGCCAGCAGCCCTTTCTTCCCCAGCTCCTACAATGAGCAGTTCTTC
d_gene: TRBD2; abundance: -; v_gene: TRBV20-1; j_gene: TRBJ2-1; CDR3aa: CSARGGLAGGSYNEQFF; CDR3nt: TGCAGTGCTAGAGGGGGACTAGCGGGGGGTTCCTACAATGAGCAGTTCTTC
d_gene: TRBD1; abundance: -; v_gene: TRBV7-2; j_gene: TRBJ2-5; CDR3aa: CASSRLRGLGTQYF; CDR3nt: TGTGCCAGCAGCCGACTCAGGGGGCTGGGGACCCAGTACTTC
d_gene: TRBD1; abundance: -; v_gene: TRBV27; j_gene: TRBJ2-7; CDR3aa: CASSIRRTGGHYEQYF; CDR3nt: TGTGCCAGCAGTATTCGGAGGACAGGGGGTCACTACGAGCAGTACTTC
d_gene: TRBD1; abundance: -; v_gene: TRBV10-3; j_gene: TRBJ2-6; CDR3aa: CAISEPSWDRSNSAGANVLTF; CDR3nt: TGTGCCATCAGTGAACCTAGCTGGGACAGGTCGAACTCTGCGGGGGCCAACGTCCTGACTTTC
d_gene: TRBD1; abundance: -; v_gene: TRBV7-9; j_gene: TRBJ2-5; CDR3aa: CASSLIGTGAGGETQYF; CDR3nt: TGTGCCAGCAGCTTAATCGGGACAGGGGCTGGAGGTGAGACCCAGTACTTC
d_gene: TRBD2; abundance: few; v_gene: TRBV29-1; j_gene: TRBJ2-1; CDR3aa: CSVSREPPPYNEQFF; CDR3nt: TGCAGCGTGTCGCGGGAGCCCCCGCCCTACAATGAGCAGTTCTTC
d_gene: TRBD1; abundance: -; v_gene: TRBV5-1; j_gene: TRBJ2-3; CDR3aa: CASSRPGQGKDTQYF; CDR3nt: TGCGCCAGCAGCCGACCGGGACAGGGAAAGGATACGCAGTATTTT
d_gene: -; abundance: -; v_gene: TRBV2; j_gene: TRBJ1-2; CDR3aa: CASSANSVYGYTF; CDR3nt: TGTGCCAGCAGTGCTAACTCGGTCTATGGCTACACCTTC
d_gene: -; abundance: few; v_gene: TRBV29-1; j_gene: TRBJ2-5; CDR3aa: CSVNRQETQYF; CDR3nt: TGCAGCGTTAACCGACAAGAGACCCAGTACTTC
d_gene: -; abundance: -; v_gene: TRBV6-2/TRBV6-3; j_gene: TRBJ1-5; CDR3aa: CASSYKGGGQPQHF; CDR3nt: TGTGCCAGCAGTTACAAGGGGGGCGGGCAGCCCCAGCATTTT
d_gene: -; abundance: few; v_gene: TRBV10-3; j_gene: TRBJ2-7; CDR3aa: CAISEGSVLSYEQYF; CDR3nt: TGTGCCATCAGTGAGGGCAGCGTTCTCTCCTACGAGCAGTACTTC
d_gene: TRBD1; abundance: few; v_gene: TRBV10-3; j_gene: TRBJ2-7; CDR3aa: CAISDWDSHTYEQYF; CDR3nt: TGTGCCATCAGTGATTGGGACAGCCACACCTACGAGCAGTACTTC
d_gene: -; abundance: -; v_gene: TRBV3-1; j_gene: TRBJ2-7; CDR3aa: CASSQVAVAYEQYF; CDR3nt: TGTGCCAGCAGCCAAGTCGCAGTGGCCTACGAGCAGTACTTC
d_gene: -; abundance: many; v_gene: TRBV12-3/TRBV12-4; j_gene: TRBJ2-7; CDR3aa: CASRFTSSYEQYF; CDR3nt: TGTGCCAGCAGGTTCACCAGTTCCTACGAGCAGTACTTC
d_gene: TRBD2; abundance: -; v_gene: TRBV7-9; j_gene: TRBJ2-7; CDR3aa: CASSLVASGTPYEQYF; CDR3nt: TGTGCCAGCAGCTTAGTGGCTAGCGGGACTCCATACGAGCAGTACTTC
d_gene: -; abundance: -; v_gene: TRBV11-2; j_gene: TRBJ2-2; CDR3aa: CASSFFPTRHPNTGELFF; CDR3nt: TGTGCCAGCAGCTTCTTCCCTACTAGGCATCCAAACACCGGGGAGCTGTTTTTT
d_gene: -; abundance: many; v_gene: TRBV20-1; j_gene: TRBJ2-7; CDR3aa: CSARTAYEQYF; CDR3nt: TGCAGTGCCAGGACAGCCTACGAGCAGTACTTC
d_gene: -; abundance: many; v_gene: TRBV6-5; j_gene: TRBJ2-5; CDR3aa: CASSYAVHQETQYF; CDR3nt: TGTGCCAGCAGTTACGCGGTACACCAAGAGACCCAGTACTTC
d_gene: -; abundance: -; v_gene: TRBV7-9; j_gene: TRBJ2-5; CDR3aa: CASSLVGGVSVETQYF; CDR3nt: TGTGCCAGCAGCTTAGTAGGGGGGGTATCGGTGGAGACCCAGTACTTC
d_gene: -; abundance: many; v_gene: TRBV3-1; j_gene: TRBJ2-1; CDR3aa: CASSQGGGPYNEQFF; CDR3nt: TGTGCCAGCAGCCAAGGAGGGGGGCCCTACAATGAGCAGTTCTTC
d_gene: -; abundance: few; v_gene: TRBV19; j_gene: TRBJ2-1; CDR3aa: CASKWDPSDEQFF; CDR3nt: TGTGCCAGTAAATGGGATCCCTCCGATGAGCAGTTCTTC
d_gene: -; abundance: few; v_gene: TRBV11-1; j_gene: TRBJ2-7; CDR3aa: CASSLALTGWIQEGTYEQYF; CDR3nt: TGTGCCAGCAGCTTAGCCCTGACAGGGTGGATTCAGGAGGGTACTTACGAGCAGTACTTC
d_gene: -; abundance: few; v_gene: TRBV2; j_gene: TRBJ2-5; CDR3aa: CASSEPPHRLETQYF; CDR3nt: TGTGCCAGCAGTGAACCACCCCACCGGTTGGAGACCCAGTACTTC
d_gene: TRBD1; abundance: -; v_gene: TRBV24-1; j_gene: TRBJ1-1; CDR3aa: CATSDPRTGVGGF; CDR3nt: TGTGCCACCAGTGACCCGCGGACAGGGGTTGGTGGCTTT
d_gene: TRBD2; abundance: few; v_gene: TRBV29-1; j_gene: TRBJ2-7; CDR3aa: CSVVASGSQGYEQYF; CDR3nt: TGCAGCGTTGTGGCTAGCGGGAGTCAGGGCTACGAGCAGTACTTC
d_gene: -; abundance: few; v_gene: TRBV7-9; j_gene: TRBJ2-7; CDR3aa: CASSLMEANEQYF; CDR3nt: TGTGCCAGCAGCTTAATGGAGGCGAACGAGCAGTACTTC
d_gene: TRBD2; abundance: -; v_gene: TRBV20-1; j_gene: TRBJ2-1; CDR3aa: CSAQAGGPNEQFF; CDR3nt: TGCAGTGCCCAAGCGGGAGGGCCCAATGAGCAGTTCTTC
d_gene: -; abundance: few; v_gene: TRBV7-9; j_gene: TRBJ2-7; CDR3aa: CASSLTGTLTTYEQYF; CDR3nt: TGTGCCAGCAGCTTAACCGGGACATTGACTACCTACGAGCAGTACTTC
d_gene: TRBD1; abundance: -; v_gene: TRBV4-1; j_gene: TRBJ1-2; CDR3aa: CASSPPGQVLYGYTF; CDR3nt: TGCGCCAGCAGCCCACCAGGACAGGTCCTTTATGGCTACACCTTC
d_gene: -; abundance: -; v_gene: TRBV4-1; j_gene: TRBJ2-1; CDR3aa: CASSQKGAGRVLYNEQFF; CDR3nt: TGCGCCAGCAGCCAAAAGGGTGCAGGCAGGGTGTTGTACAATGAGCAGTTCTTC
d_gene: TRBD1; abundance: -; v_gene: TRBV6-1; j_gene: TRBJ1-2; CDR3aa: CASGQGLGYGYTF; CDR3nt: TGTGCCAGCGGACAGGGGTTGGGCTATGGCTACACCTTC
d_gene: TRBD2; abundance: few; v_gene: TRBV2; j_gene: TRBJ2-3; CDR3aa: CASSAHGGWGTDTQYF; CDR3nt: TGTGCCAGCAGTGCCCACGGGGGGTGGGGCACAGATACGCAGTATTTT
d_gene: -; abundance: -; v_gene: TRBV7-9; j_gene: TRBJ2-5; CDR3aa: CASSLRGYVPQETQYF; CDR3nt: TGTGCCAGCAGCTTACGGGGGTATGTGCCCCAAGAGACCCAGTACTTC
d_gene: TRBD1; abundance: few; v_gene: TRBV5-1; j_gene: TRBJ2-5; CDR3aa: CASREGTGGQETQYF; CDR3nt: TGCGCCAGCAGGGAAGGGACAGGGGGCCAAGAGACCCAGTACTTC
d_gene: -; abundance: few; v_gene: TRBV12-3/TRBV12-4; j_gene: TRBJ2-5; CDR3aa: CASSVRFPQETQYF; CDR3nt: TGTGCCAGCAGTGTAAGGTTCCCCCAGGAGACCCAGTACTTC
d_gene: -; abundance: many; v_gene: TRBV5-6; j_gene: TRBJ2-6; CDR3aa: CASSWPNRGGANVLTF; CDR3nt: TGTGCCAGCAGCTGGCCTAATAGGGGGGGGGCCAACGTCCTGACTTTC
d_gene: -; abundance: -; v_gene: TRBV4-1; j_gene: TRBJ2-1; CDR3aa: CASSQLLTPGHQFF; CDR3nt: TGCGCCAGCAGCCAACTACTTACTCCGGGACATCAGTTCTTC
d_gene: -; abundance: -; v_gene: TRBV6-2/TRBV6-3; j_gene: TRBJ2-7; CDR3aa: CASSYPAYEQYF; CDR3nt: TGTGCCAGCAGTTACCCGGCCTACGAGCAGTACTTC
d_gene: -; abundance: -; v_gene: TRBV24-1; j_gene: TRBJ2-7; CDR3aa: CATSGPDTYEQYF; CDR3nt: TGTGCCACCAGTGGCCCGGATACCTACGAGCAGTACTTC
d_gene: TRBD2; abundance: few; v_gene: TRBV10-3; j_gene: TRBJ2-5; CDR3aa: CAISEFPGLAVETQYF; CDR3nt: TGTGCCATCAGTGAGTTCCCGGGACTAGCGGTGGAGACCCAGTACTTC
d_gene: -; abundance: few; v_gene: TRBV10-3; j_gene: TRBJ2-5; CDR3aa: CAISSGSKGETQYF; CDR3nt: TGTGCCATCAGTAGTGGTTCTAAGGGGGAGACCCAGTACTTC
d_gene: TRBD1; abundance: few; v_gene: TRBV12-3/TRBV12-4; j_gene: TRBJ2-1; CDR3aa: CASTYPGGSSYNEQFF; CDR3nt: TGTGCCAGCACTTACCCAGGGGGTAGCTCCTACAATGAGCAGTTCTTC